These 30 T cell receptor beta chains originate from one sample sequenced in a study of blood T cell repertoires in COVID-19. Sequenced by immunoSEQ multiplex PCR; TCRdb stores in-frame clones only, minus some. Of roughly 190,000 clones listed, about four fifths are singletons. Sequencing used PBMCs or T cells enriched from blood (not recorded which). These receptors all stem from a woman aged 25 to 39 who had been exposed to COVID-19.

The chain uses TRBV3-1 (or the pseudogene TRBV3-2) and TRBJ2-1; no definite D call. The CDR3 spans 14 residues. Germline loops: CDR1 LGHDT, CDR2 YNNKEL (reference sequence). V dropped 4 bases and J dropped 0 bases, with 7 bases sitting between them. The CDR3 bases are TGTGCCAGCAGCCCGATGAGCTCCTACAATGAGCAGTTCTTC. It is translated as CASSPMSSYNEQFF.

V usage is TRBV5-1 and J usage is TRBJ1-2; 12 nucleotides match TRBD1. The V segment lost 4 bases and the J segment 8 bases; nucleotides outside the gene matches: 9. The CDR3 has 15 amino acids. The germline V gene has CDR1 SGHRS and CDR2 YFSETQ. This CDR3 reads CASSNRDRGRVGYTF. CDR3 bases: TGCGCCAGCAGCAACCGGGACAGGGGGCGCGTAGGCTACACCTTC.

A single count supports this clone. This chain joins TRBV4-1 and TRBJ1-2; 10 bases align to TRBD1. CDR1 and CDR2 from the germline V gene are MGHRA and YSYEKL. CDR3 size: 19 residues. Losses at the gene ends were 4 bases for V and 4 bases for J; bases not matched to a gene: 18. This CDR3 is CASSRQGGDRGRVSYGYTF. Written as DNA, the CDR3 is TGCGCCAGCAGCCGCCAAGGAGGAGACAGGGGGCGCGTAAGCTATGGCTACACCTTC.

The V call is TRBV19, the J call TRBJ2-6, with a weak D call TRBD2 (6 bases). This CDR3 has 16 residues. The germline gives CDR1 LNHDA, CDR2 SQIVND (reference sequence). V was trimmed by 5 bases and J by 3 bases, leaving 14 bases between them. The chain's CDR3 is CASSRDLGGGANVLTF. Written as DNA, the CDR3 is TGTGCCAGTAGTCGCGACCTCGGGGGTGGGGCCAACGTCCTGACTTTC.

V and J are TRBV5-6 and TRBJ2-6, with D possibly matching TRBD1 (6 bases). Germline CDR1 is SGHDT and CDR2 is YYEEEE. Trimming left V 1 base short and J 3 bases short, with 20 bases between. CDR3 size: 19 residues. The CDR3 DNA is TGTGCCAGCAGCTTGAACCCCAGGGGCGGATTCTATGGGGCCAACGTCCTGACTTTC. Protein: CASSLNPRGGFYGANVLTF.

This rearrangement joins TRBV11-2 to TRBJ1-2; a possible D gene is TRBD1 (5 bases). Trimming took 0 bases from V and 1 from J, leaving 15 bases between them. The CDR3 loop spans 17 amino acids. The germline CDR1 and CDR2 sequences are SGHAT and FQNNGV. The CDR3 loop is CASSLDLGGVRNYGYTF. In DNA, the CDR3 is TGTGCCAGCAGCTTAGATCTGGGAGGGGTACGTAACTATGGCTACACCTTC.

V usage is TRBV6-1 and J usage is TRBJ2-5, with a possible D match to TRBD1 (5 bases). In germline, CDR1 is MNHNS, CDR2 SASEGT. The V end lost 1 base, the J end lost 7 bases, and 13 bases lay between the germline ends. The CDR3 is made up of 14 amino acids. Here the CDR3 reads CASSEVRVGSTQYF. In DNA, the CDR3 is TGTGCCAGCAGTGAAGTCAGGGTAGGGTCGACCCAGTACTTC.

DNA for the CDR3: TGTGCCACCAGTGGAGGGTATGGCTACACCTTC. Protein: CATSGGYGYTF. The J gene is TRBJ1-2, the V gene TRBV24-1; unclear D gene. The CDR3 spans 11 residues. CDR1 KGHDR and CDR2 SFDVKD come from the germline V gene. V lost 5 bases and J lost 5, with 5 bases in between.

The chain joins TRBV6-2 or TRBV6-3 to TRBJ2-2, with D unresolved. The CDR3 runs 15 residues. Germline CDR1 and CDR2: MNHEY and SVGEGT. V dropped 5 bases and J dropped 3 bases, with 13 bases sitting between them. CDR3 coding DNA: TGTGCCAGCAGTCGTCACCGGCAGGACACCGGGGAGCTGTTTTTT. As protein: CASSRHRQDTGELFF.

This clone was seen just once. The chain couples TRBV24-1 to TRBJ2-3; D is perhaps TRBD1 (7 bases). The germline CDR1 and CDR2 sequences are KGHDR and SFDVKD. Trimming removed 10 bases at V and 6 bases at J, with 13 bases between. This CDR3 region has 12 residues. The CDR3, as DNA: TGTGCCACGTCCAGGGGGAGGGATACGCAGTATTTT. This codes for CATSRGRDTQYF.

This chain connects TRBV5-1 to TRBJ1-1; 8 positions agree with TRBD1. V lost 3 bases and J lost 4; bases outside the gene matches: 5. The germline V gene encodes CDR1 SGHRS and CDR2 YFSETQ. The CDR3 sequence is 14 residues long. CDR3 amino acids: CASSSTGVGTEAFF. CDR3 in DNA: TGCGCCAGCAGCTCGACAGGGGTGGGCACTGAAGCTTTCTTT.

The V and J genes are TRBV2 and TRBJ1-1; TRBD1 is a possible D gene (6 bases). CDR1 and CDR2 (germline): SNHLY, FYNNEI. Trimming took 2 bases from V and 4 from J, leaving 14 bases between them. The CDR3 extends over 15 amino acids. The DNA for the CDR3 is TGTGCCAGCAGTGAATTAGGTCTAGGGGGCACTGAAGCTTTCTTT. Translating it yields CASSELGLGGTEAFF.

This chain links TRBV7-2 with TRBJ2-3, with 10 bases that match TRBD2. The length of the CDR3 is 16 residues. The germline CDR1 and CDR2 sequences are SGHTA and FQGNSA. J lost 6 bases, V lost 1 base, and 7 bases had no gene match. The CDR3 DNA reads as TGTGCCAGCAGCTTAGGAGGAGCGGGGGGGCCTGATACGCAGTATTTT. Its protein is CASSLGGAGGPDTQYF. The full variable domain, rest sourced from reference TRBV7-2 and TRBJ2-3, is GAGVSQSPSNKVTEKGKDVELRCDPISGHTALYWYRQSLGQGLEFLIYFQGNSAPDKSGLPSDRFSAERTGGSVSTLTIQRTQQEDSAVYLCASSLGGAGGPDTQYFGPGTRLTVL.

In the case of this clone: At one end, the junction sequence differs from germline, possibly due to a read error. The chain employs TRBV27 and TRBJ2-3, with 7 bases that match TRBD1. This CDR3 is 17 amino acids long. Germline assignment: CDR1 MNHEY and CDR2 SMNVEV (reference sequence). This CDR3 reads CASSSLGQGVSTNTQYF. For the CDR3, the DNA is TGTGCCAGCTCCTCCCTGGGGCAGGGGGTATCCACAAATACGCAGTATTTT.

V and J are TRBV11-2 and TRBJ2-1; D perhaps matches TRBD2 (6 bases). The CDR3 contains 14 residues. V was trimmed by 3 bases and J by 4 bases, leaving 10 bases between them. Looked up from germline, CDR1 is SGHAT and CDR2 is FQNNGV. As DNA, the CDR3 is TGTGCCAGCAGCTTCGGCGGGGCGTACAATGAGCAGTTCTTC. This sequence encodes CASSFGGAYNEQFF.

This clone was observed a single time. The J gene is TRBJ1-5, the V gene TRBV3-1 (or the pseudogene TRBV3-2); D unclear. There are 15 residues in the CDR3. Deletions cut 5 bases from V and 3 bases from J, with 14 bases between. From germline, CDR1 is LGHDT and CDR2 YNNKEL (reference sequence). CDR3 in amino acids: CASSVGGFYNQPQHF. Written as DNA, the CDR3 is TGTGCCAGCAGCGTCGGAGGGTTCTACAATCAGCCCCAGCATTTT.

The chain couples TRBV7-2 to TRBJ1-1, with D hard to call. Trimming shortened V by 6 bases and J by 7 bases, and 9 bases separated the two germline ends. The CDR3 runs to 11 residues. Germline CDR1 is SGHTA and CDR2 is FQGNSA. The CDR3 sequence: CASSLTFEAFF. The CDR3 bases are TGTGCCAGCAGTCTAACGTTTGAAGCTTTCTTT.

This chain links TRBV15 with TRBJ1-5, with a tentative D call TRBD1 (6 bases). The V gene's germline CDR1 is LNHNV and CDR2 YYDKDF (reference sequence). This CDR3 spans 14 amino acids. The ends were cut back, 1 base at V and 4 bases at J, with 8 bases in the middle. In nucleotides, the CDR3 is TGTGCCACCAGCAGAGGGACAGTAAATCAGCCCCAGCATTTT. Translation gives CATSRGTVNQPQHF.

This clone was detected a few times. V gene TRBV19 combines with J gene TRBJ1-2; tentative D call: TRBD1 (5 bases). The CDR3 spans 16 residues. The V and J ends lost 3 bases and 2 bases respectively, with 16 bases between them. Looked up from germline, CDR1 is LNHDA and CDR2 is SQIVND (reference sequence). DNA for the CDR3: TGTGCCAGTAGTATCCCGGTCGTGACAGCCAACTATGGCTACACCTTC. Translating it yields CASSIPVVTANYGYTF.

The chain joins TRBV6-2 or TRBV6-3 to TRBJ2-2; TRBD2 aligns across 7 bases. There are 15 residues in the CDR3. Germline lookup yields CDR1 MNHEY and CDR2 SVGEGT. V gave up 5 bases and J gave up 9 bases; unmatched junction bases: 12. The CDR3 here is CASSLGGKLPWELFF. DNA of the CDR3: TGTGCCAGCAGTCTCGGGGGGAAATTGCCCTGGGAGCTGTTTTTT.

The CDR3 spells CASSEDREFYGYTF. The CDR3 DNA sequence: TGTGCCAGCAGTGAAGATCGGGAGTTCTATGGCTACACCTTC. The chain has TRBV2 and TRBJ1-2; no firm D call. The CDR3 contains 14 residues. Trimming took off 1 base at V and 4 bases at J, with 10 bases between the two ends. Per germline, CDR1 SNHLY and CDR2 FYNNEI.

The J gene is TRBJ1-1, the V gene TRBV10-2; 8 bases agree with TRBD1. The CDR3 covers 15 residues. V lost 6 bases and J lost 7; bases outside the gene matches: 13. From germline, CDR1 is WSHSY and CDR2 SAAADI. The CDR3 coding sequence is TGCGCCAGCAGCCAAGCGGACAGGGCGGTCGGTGAAGCTTTCTTT. This translates into CASSQADRAVGEAFF.

The gene calls are TRBV3-1 (or the pseudogene TRBV3-2) and TRBJ2-4, with 11 positions matching TRBD2. CDR3 length: 20 amino acids. Looked up from germline, CDR1 is LGHDT and CDR2 is YNNKEL (reference sequence). Trimming removed 4 bases from V and 0 bases from J; junction bases left unmatched: 14. The CDR3 nucleotides read TGTGCCAGCAGCCCAAGGGCTAGCGGGGGGATGGTCGAAGCCAAAAACATTCAGTACTTC. Translation: CASSPRASGGMVEAKNIQYF.

The gene calls are TRBV9 and TRBJ2-1; D remains ambiguous. Trimming removed 4 bases from V and 0 bases from J, with 17 bases in between. The CDR3 covers 17 residues. The germline gives CDR1 SGDLS, CDR2 YYNGEE. The CDR3 region has the DNA TGTGCCAGCAGCTACCCCGGAGACGCCCGCTCCTACAATGAGCAGTTCTTC. Amino acid sequence: CASSYPGDARSYNEQFF.

The chain carries TRBV4-1 and TRBJ2-5; 7 positions match TRBD1. The junction had 11 bases not matched to a gene; V was cut back by 5 bases and J by 5 bases. The CDR3 loop spans 15 amino acids. Germline lookup yields CDR1 MGHRA and CDR2 YSYEKL. The CDR3 nucleotides are TGCGCCAGCAGCACCACCGACAGGGCCCGGGAGACCCAGTACTTC. It is translated as CASSTTDRARETQYF.

V usage is TRBV3-1 (or the pseudogene TRBV3-2) and J usage is TRBJ2-7; TRBD1 agrees at 8 bases. CDR3 length equals 18 residues. The germline gives CDR1 LGHDT, CDR2 YNNKEL (reference sequence). V was pared by 3 bases and J by 1 base, with 14 bases of the junction left unmatched. The DNA for the CDR3 is TGTGCCAGCAGCCAGGCGTGGTCCCGGGACAGGCCTTCCTACGAGCAGTACTTC. It codes for CASSQAWSRDRPSYEQYF.

The chain links TRBV5-5 to TRBJ1-6; TRBD1 aligns across 8 bases. The V gene end was trimmed by 3 bases and the J gene end by 5 bases; junction bases not matched to a gene: 7. CDR3 size: 16 residues. CDR1 is SGHKS, CDR2 YYEKEE, per germline (reference sequence). CDR3 in amino acids: CASSSSDRVDNSPLHF. The CDR3 bases are TGTGCCAGCAGCTCCTCGGACAGGGTGGATAATTCACCCCTCCACTTT.

This clone came up a few times. The rearrangement uses TRBV7-2 and TRBJ2-7, with TRBD2 as a possible D gene (5 bases). The CDR3 runs 14 residues. CDR1 is SGHTA and CDR2 is FQGNSA in the germline V gene. Trimming left V 1 base short and J 3 bases short, with 10 bases between. The DNA of the CDR3 is TGTGCCAGCAGCTTAGGGCCGGGATACTACGAGCAGTACTTC. This gives the protein CASSLGPGYYEQYF.

CDR3 loop: CAWSIRNTEAFF. The CDR3 bases are TGTGCCTGGAGTATCAGGAACACTGAAGCTTTCTTT. The chain carries TRBV30 and TRBJ1-1; no firm D call. With 2 bases removed from V and 1 base from J, the gap between germline ends came to 5 bases. Germline loops: CDR1 GTSNPN, CDR2 SVGIG (reference sequence). The CDR3 is 12 amino acids.

The V gene is TRBV19, the J gene TRBJ1-6; D unresolved. Germline V gene sequence: CDR1 LNHDA, CDR2 SQIVND (reference sequence). The CDR3 consists of 15 residues. Trimming pared 7 bases from V and 0 bases from J, leaving 10 bases between. The CDR3 nucleotides are TGTGCCAGTACGGGAGTTAGCTCCTATAATTCACCCCTCCACTTT. Protein sequence: CASTGVSSYNSPLHF. Complete variable domain (other parts from reference TRBV19 and TRBJ1-6): DGGITQSPKYLFRKEGQNVTLSCEQNLNHDAMYWYRQDPGQGLRLIYYSQIVNDFQKGDIAEGYSVSREKKESFPLTVTSAQKNPTAFYLCASTGVSSYNSPLHFGNGTRLTVT.